The next 20 T cell receptor beta chains were all read from a single sample in a study of cytomegalovirus exposure and HLA in healthy donors (TCRdb year 2017). Libraries came from the immunoSEQ multiplex PCR assay. A mixture of 60 forward primers for TCR Vbeta segments and 13 reverse primers for TCR Jbeta segments was used in the multiplex PCR. In TCRdb, the immuneACCESS table is reduced to in-frame sequences with V and J assigned. These tables do not hold every clone; where another copy was compared, an unresolved V gene accounts for under half, and the others remain unexplained. For this sample there are about 120,000 clones; 75% to 90% appear just once. The ten largest make up around 2% of the sample. Sequenced sample: PBMCs. Receptor source: a man between 35 and 55 years old in good health and CMV-seronegative.

This rearrangement joins TRBV9 to TRBJ1-1; D is unresolved. The CDR3 has 15 residues. The V end lost 1 base, the J end lost 11 bases, and 21 bases lay between the germline ends. CDR1 and CDR2 from the germline V gene are SGDLS and YYNGEE. DNA for the CDR3: TGTGCCAGCAGCGTACTGACCCCCGGGTCGACGGCGGCTTTCTTT. Protein sequence: CASSVLTPGSTAAFF. The whole variable domain, filled in from reference TRBV9 and TRBJ1-1, reads DSGVTQTPKHLITATGQRVTLRCSPRSGDLSVYWYQQSLDQGLQFLIQYYNGEERAKGNILERFSAQQFPDLHSELNLSSLELGDSALYFCASSVLTPGSTAAFFGQGTRLTVV.

The gene calls are TRBV7-9 and TRBJ1-3, with D possibly matching TRBD1 (6 bases). The CDR3 has 16 residues. V lost 0 bases and J lost 2, with 11 bases in between. Germline values: CDR1 SEHNR, CDR2 FQNEAQ (reference sequence). The CDR3 reads CASSLAGTRPGNTIYF. The CDR3 nucleotides read TGTGCCAGCAGCTTAGCAGGGACAAGACCTGGAAACACCATATATTTT.

The chain links TRBV7-3 to TRBJ2-1; 7 nucleotides agree with TRBD1. The junction had 8 bases not matched to a gene; V was cut back by 4 bases and J by 11 bases. This CDR3 has 13 residues. Germline-derived CDR1 and CDR2 are SGHTA and FQGTGA. The CDR3 DNA reads TGTGCCAGCAGCTCCCCGGGGACAGACAAGCAGTTCTTC. It is translated as CASSSPGTDKQFF.

The chain uses TRBV30 and TRBJ1-4; D is unresolved. Germline-derived CDR1 and CDR2 are GTSNPN and SVGIG (reference sequence). This CDR3 is 13 amino acids long. The germline V and J ends were trimmed by 0 bases and 8 bases, with 10 bases remaining between them. CDR3 protein: CAWSVREGEKLFF. In DNA form, the CDR3 reads TGTGCCTGGAGTGTACGGGAAGGCGAAAAACTGTTTTTT.

The CDR3, as DNA: TGTGCCAGCAGTCCGGGACAGGGGTTTGAGCAGTTCTTC. Its translation is CASSPGQGFEQFF. The chain carries TRBV28 and TRBJ2-1; 10 nucleotides agree with TRBD1. The CDR3 consists of 13 residues. Germline CDR1 and CDR2: MDHEN and SYDVKM. Unmatched junction bases numbered 4, after V lost 5 bases and J lost 9 bases.

V gene TRBV6-5 combines with J gene TRBJ2-5, with D possibly TRBD2 on 6 matching bases. Germline-derived CDR1 and CDR2 are MNHEY and SVGAGI. The ends were cut back, 0 bases at V and 4 bases at J, with 12 bases in the middle. This CDR3 is 15 amino acids long. The CDR3 protein is CASSYSGGERETQYF. Here the CDR3 DNA reads TGTGCCAGCAGTTACTCCGGGGGAGAGCGAGAGACCCAGTACTTC.

In its sample, this clone was seen a few times. The chain couples TRBV7-9 to TRBJ2-7; TRBD2 agrees at 7 bases. Germline-derived CDR1 and CDR2 are SEHNR and FQNEAQ (reference sequence). The CDR3 sequence is 13 residues long. V lost 5 bases and J lost 1; bases outside the gene matches: 2. CDR3 sequence reads: CASSQGGSYEQYF. The CDR3 region has the DNA TGTGCCAGCAGCCAGGGAGGGTCCTACGAGCAGTACTTC.

The chain is built from TRBV5-5 and TRBJ2-7; 7 nucleotides line up with TRBD2. Germline V CDR1 and CDR2: SGHKS, YYEKEE (reference sequence). The CDR3 has 13 residues. The V and J ends lost 3 bases and 6 bases, in that order; junction bases with no gene match: 6. The CDR3 protein is CASSWGGDGEQYF. CDR3 in DNA: TGTGCCAGCAGCTGGGGGGGGGACGGCGAGCAGTACTTC.

V usage is TRBV6-5 and J usage is TRBJ1-1; 7 bases are shared with TRBD1. The CDR3 sequence is 16 residues long. The trim removed 4 bases at V and 7 bases at J, leaving 15 bases unmatched. Germline CDR1 is MNHEY and CDR2 is SVGAGI. In DNA form, the CDR3 reads TGTGCCAGCAGTTCGGACACCTCCGGGACAGCATATGAAGCTTTCTTT. As protein: CASSSDTSGTAYEAFF.

The chain employs TRBV6-5 and TRBJ1-3, with D unresolved. V was shortened by 7 bases and J by 2 bases, with 15 bases between the two germline ends. The germline CDR1 and CDR2 sequences are MNHEY and SVGAGI. The CDR3 runs to 15 residues. The CDR3 DNA sequence: TGTGCCAGCACTTCGACACCTGCCGCTGGAAACACCATATATTTT. Residues: CASTSTPAAGNTIYF.

The chain is built from TRBV14 and TRBJ1-3, with unresolved D. The ends were cut back, 5 bases at V and 0 bases at J, with 8 bases in the middle. The CDR3 totals 14 residues. CDR1 SGHDN and CDR2 FVKESK come from the germline V gene. CDR3 residues: CASSYTSSGNTIYF. The CDR3 nucleotides are TGTGCCAGCAGCTACACTAGCTCTGGAAACACCATATATTTT.

The gene calls are TRBV19 and TRBJ2-7; D is possibly TRBD1 (6 bases). The CDR3 loop spans 13 amino acids. Germline CDR1 LNHDA, CDR2 SQIVND (reference sequence). The ends were cut back, 6 bases at V and 6 bases at J, with 15 bases in the middle. The CDR3: CASRNQPGAEQYF. Written as DNA, the CDR3 is TGTGCCAGTAGGAACCAGCCAGGGGCCGAGCAGTACTTC.

The chain uses TRBV28 and TRBJ1-2; TRBD1 agrees at 7 bases. This CDR3 is built from 15 residues. Germline V gene lookup returns CDR1 MDHEN and CDR2 SYDVKM. The J segment lost 1 base and the V segment lost 5 bases, leaving 7 bases of the junction unmatched. CDR3 region: CASSPGQLLNYGYTF. The CDR3 bases are TGTGCCAGCAGTCCGGGACAGCTACTTAACTATGGCTACACCTTC.

The chain is built from TRBV2 and TRBJ2-3, with TRBD2 matching over 9 bases. The V gene's germline CDR1 is SNHLY and CDR2 FYNNEI. The CDR3 has 16 residues. J gave up 8 bases and V 2 bases, and 11 bases lay outside the gene matches. CDR3 DNA sequence: TGTGCCAGCAGTGAACGGAGGAGGCGGGGGGGTCTTACGCAGTATTTT. Translating gives CASSERRRRGGLTQYF.

This sequence joins TRBV9 and TRBJ2-3; 7 bases line up with TRBD2. CDR1 is SGDLS and CDR2 is YYNGEE in the germline V gene. With 0 bases clipped from V and 3 bases from J, the junction kept 7 bases outside the gene matches. The CDR3 runs 16 residues. The CDR3 spells CASSVANSGATDTQYF. For the CDR3, the DNA is TGTGCCAGCAGCGTAGCGAACAGCGGGGCGACAGATACGCAGTATTTT. The variable domain in full, completed from reference TRBV9 and TRBJ2-3, reads DSGVTQTPKHLITATGQRVTLRCSPRSGDLSVYWYQQSLDQGLQFLIQYYNGEERAKGNILERFSAQQFPDLHSELNLSSLELGDSALYFCASSVANSGATDTQYFGPGTRLTVL.

The chain couples TRBV7-2 to TRBJ1-6, with 9 bases fitting TRBD1. The CDR3 sequence is 16 residues long. V lost 3 bases, J lost 6 bases, and 6 bases stayed unmatched. Germline V lookup: CDR1 SGHTA, CDR2 FQGNSA. In DNA form, the CDR3 reads TGTGCCAGCAGCTTGAGGCCGGGACAGGGTAATTCACCCCTCCACTTT. Translation: CASSLRPGQGNSPLHF. The full variable domain, in which reference TRBV7-2 and TRBJ1-6 provide the parts outside the CDR3, is GAGVSQSPSNKVTEKGKDVELRCDPISGHTALYWYRQSLGQGLEFLIYFQGNSAPDKSGLPSDRFSAERTGGSVSTLTIQRTQQEDSAVYLCASSLRPGQGNSPLHFGNGTRLTVT.

This clone was seen just once. V gene TRBV6-1 combines with J gene TRBJ2-7; TRBD1 agrees at 7 bases. CDR1 MNHNS and CDR2 SASEGT come from the germline V gene. With V trimmed by 5 bases and J by 4 bases, 8 bases remained unmatched. The CDR3 runs to 14 residues. DNA for the CDR3: TGTGCCAGCAGTCTTTCACAGGGGTTATACGAGCAGTACTTC. Protein product: CASSLSQGLYEQYF.

The chain combines TRBV28 with TRBJ2-5; D perhaps matches TRBD2 (6 bases). V lost 8 bases and J lost 6, with 13 bases in between. Germline V gene data show CDR1 as MDHEN and CDR2 as SYDVKM. The CDR3 runs 12 residues. CDR3 region: CASRDSPKTQYF. The DNA for the CDR3 is TGTGCCAGCCGGGACTCCCCCAAGACCCAGTACTTC. The variable domain in full, completed from reference TRBV28 and TRBJ2-5, reads DVKVTQSSRYLVKRTGEKVFLECVQDMDHENMFWYRQDPGLGLRLIYFSYDVKMKEKGDIPEGYSVSREKKERFSLILESASTNQTSMYLCASRDSPKTQYFGPGTRLLVL.

The chain has TRBV6-4 and TRBJ2-1; D is unresolved. Trimming pared 0 bases from V and 0 bases from J, leaving 9 bases between. This CDR3 comprises 16 residues. Germline CDR1 and CDR2: MRHNA and SNTAGT. The CDR3 loop is CASSDSADRSYNEQFF. In nucleotides, the CDR3 is TGTGCCAGCAGTGACTCGGCTGATCGCTCCTACAATGAGCAGTTCTTC.

This chain joins TRBV10-3 and TRBJ1-3, with 9 bases identical to TRBD1. CDR3 length: 19 amino acids. J lost 1 base, V lost 5 bases, and 15 bases had no gene match. Germline V gene sequence: CDR1 ENHRY, CDR2 SYGVKD. In DNA form, the CDR3 reads TGTGCCATCAGTTTCCCGGGACAGGGAACATTAGGGTCTGGAAACACCATATATTTT. It specifies CAISFPGQGTLGSGNTIYF.